This T cell receptor beta chain comes out of a study of neoadjuvant anti-PD-1 for oral cavity cancer. Six replicates per PBMC sample, mostly from roughly 470 ng of genomic DNA. TCRdb's table, derived via immunoSEQ multiplex PCR, lists solely in-frame clones and lacks some. The data show about 13,000 clones, roughly 70% seen once. This clone was detected a few times. The V end was cut by 6 bases, the J end by 3 bases, with 12 bases between. The CDR3 totals 13 residues. Germline V gives CDR1 SGHDN, CDR2 FVKESK. This receptor was identified in a person between 35 and 79 years old with oral cavity squamous cell carcinoma. This chain joins TRBV14 and TRBJ2-7; possibly TRBD1 or TRBD2 for D (5 bases each). Sequenced here: PBMCs, sampled before nivolumab (anti-PD-1) treatment. CDR3 sequence (DNA): TGTGCCAGCAGTCGATCGGGGCTCTACGAGCAGTACTTC. Amino acids: CASSRSGLYEQYF.